The 11 T cell receptor beta chains below were found in one sample sequenced in a study of T cell responses to AZD1222 COVID-19 vaccine. TCRdb's table, derived via immunoSEQ multiplex PCR, lists solely in-frame clones and lacks some. This table has approximately 130,000 clones, 88% appearing once. Sequenced material: peripheral blood, taken 28 days after the second AZD1222 dose. The receptors derive from an adult who received the AZD1222 COVID-19 vaccine.

The chain is built from TRBV13 and TRBJ2-1; 11 nucleotides line up with TRBD1. With V trimmed by 4 bases and J by 6 bases, 2 bases remained unmatched. CDR1 and CDR2 (germline): PRHDT, FYEKMQ (reference sequence). This CDR3 region has 14 residues. CDR3 sequence reads: CASSSGTGGNEQFF. CDR3 DNA sequence: TGTGCCAGCAGCTCTGGGACAGGGGGCAATGAGCAGTTCTTC.

The chain combines TRBV7-6 with TRBJ2-1, with 8 nucleotides matching TRBD2. V lost 2 bases, J lost 6 bases, and 9 bases stayed unmatched. Germline CDR1 SGHVS, CDR2 FNYEAQ. This CDR3 has 16 residues. The CDR3: CASSLRSSGRGNEQFF. The CDR3 DNA reads as TGTGCCAGCAGCTTACGATCCAGCGGGAGAGGCAATGAGCAGTTCTTC.

V gene TRBV11-2 combines with J gene TRBJ1-1, with D perhaps TRBD1 (5 bases). Trimming left V 0 bases short and J 10 bases short, with 18 bases between. Per germline, CDR1 SGHAT and CDR2 FQNNGV. CDR3 length: 15 amino acids. The CDR3 loop reads CASSLDGGTLGRAFF. The DNA for the CDR3 is TGTGCCAGCAGCTTAGATGGGGGAACCCTTGGGCGAGCTTTCTTT.

This chain joins TRBV5-1 and TRBJ2-5; 11 bases match TRBD2. The germline V gene encodes CDR1 SGHRS and CDR2 YFSETQ. The CDR3 has 16 amino acids. The V gene end was trimmed by 4 bases and the J gene end by 4 bases; junction bases not matched to a gene: 9. The CDR3 reads CASSTRLAGQGETQYF. The CDR3 DNA reads as TGCGCCAGCAGCACAAGACTAGCGGGACAGGGAGAGACCCAGTACTTC.

The rearrangement uses TRBV28 and TRBJ1-3; the D gene is possibly TRBD1 (5 bases). With 9 bases removed from V and 0 bases from J, the gap between germline ends came to 9 bases. The CDR3 has 13 amino acids. CDR1 is MDHEN and CDR2 is SYDVKM in the germline V gene. DNA of the CDR3: TGTGCCAGTCTCAGGGTCTCTGGAAACACCATATATTTT. It encodes CASLRVSGNTIYF.

The chain recombines TRBV9 with TRBJ2-7, with TRBD1 matching over 9 bases. Germline assignment: CDR1 SGDLS and CDR2 YYNGEE. Germline trimming cut 3 bases from V and 2 bases from J; bases unmatched to any gene: 3. This CDR3 is built from 14 residues. The CDR3 region is CASSAGQGTYEQYF. The CDR3 DNA sequence: TGTGCCAGCAGCGCGGGACAGGGAACCTACGAGCAGTACTTC.

The V call is TRBV30, the J call TRBJ1-1, with D possibly matching TRBD1 (5 bases). The CDR3 sequence is 10 residues long. Germline V gene sequence: CDR1 GTSNPN, CDR2 SVGIG (reference sequence). Deletions cut 5 bases from V and 10 bases from J, with 11 bases between. In DNA, the CDR3 is TGTGCCTGGTCGGGGGGTAGAGCTTTCTTT. Protein: CAWSGGRAFF.

The V call is TRBV7-9, the J call TRBJ2-4, with D maybe TRBD2 (6 bases). CDR1 and CDR2 from the germline V gene are SEHNR and FQNEAQ (reference sequence). The V end lost 4 bases, the J end lost 3 bases, and 13 bases lay between the germline ends. There are 15 residues in the CDR3. CDR3 region: CASSSPGLGKNIQYF. The DNA of the CDR3 is TGTGCCAGCAGCTCCCCGGGACTGGGCAAAAACATTCAGTACTTC.

This clone was counted a single time. The V gene is TRBV3-1 (or the pseudogene TRBV3-2), the J gene TRBJ1-2, with D perhaps matching TRBD1 (5 bases). The length of the CDR3 is 16 residues. Germline lookup yields CDR1 LGHDT and CDR2 YNNKEL (reference sequence). Trimming removed 0 bases at V and 3 bases at J, with 14 bases between. CDR3 nucleotides: TGTGCCAGCAGCCAAGACACCTCTCCCAGGGACTATGGCTACACCTTC. Protein: CASSQDTSPRDYGYTF.

The chain is built from TRBV7-9 and TRBJ2-2; D gene uncertain. The CDR3 is 13 residues long. V shed 3 bases and J shed 6 bases, with 8 bases lying between them. Germline V CDR1 and CDR2: SEHNR, FQNEAQ (reference sequence). The CDR3 DNA reads as TGTGCCAGCAGCTTTAGCATGTCCGGGGAGCTGTTTTTT. Translation gives CASSFSMSGELFF.

The chain recombines TRBV7-9 with TRBJ2-7, with 7 bases lining up with TRBD1. Germline lookup yields CDR1 SEHNR and CDR2 FQNEAQ (reference sequence). The CDR3 consists of 13 residues. V trimming: 8 bases; J trimming: 1 base; junction bases outside the gene matches: 5. CDR3 sequence reads: CASERDSSYEQYF. The CDR3 coding sequence is TGTGCCAGCGAAAGGGACAGTTCCTACGAGCAGTACTTC.